Below are 28 T cell receptor beta chains sequenced from a single sample in a study of shared clonotypes between healthy human individuals. Some clones are missing from TCRdb's copy, which holds only in-frame ones; the method was immunoSEQ multiplex PCR. Of around 2,000,000 clones listed, 90% to 95% were seen once; the top ten hold more than 1.5%. The naive CD8 subset, CD45RO-negative cells positively selected for CCR7, excluded terminally differentiated effector memory CD45RA+ cells. The sequenced sample consisted of naive CD8+ T cells from PBMCs. These receptors were obtained from a man younger than 35 in good health. Some clones in this sample may be carry-over from other donors' samples.

The V and J genes are TRBV5-4 and TRBJ2-1, with 14 bases matching TRBD2. This CDR3 has 17 amino acids. The V gene end was trimmed by 4 bases and the J gene end by 4 bases; junction bases not matched to a gene: 7. CDR1 and CDR2 from the germline V gene are SGHNT and YYREEE (reference sequence). The CDR3 DNA reads TGTGCCAGCAGCCCCGGGACTAGCGGGAGACTTTACAATGAGCAGTTCTTC. Amino acids: CASSPGTSGRLYNEQFF.

The V call is TRBV19, the J call TRBJ2-1; D unresolved. V shed 2 bases and J shed 9 bases, with 8 bases lying between them. The germline gives CDR1 LNHDA, CDR2 SQIVND (reference sequence). CDR3 length: 12 amino acids. CDR3 sequence: CASSIMVGEQFF. DNA for the CDR3: TGTGCCAGTAGTATAATGGTGGGTGAGCAGTTCTTC. Complete variable domain (other parts from reference TRBV19 and TRBJ2-1): DGGITQSPKYLFRKEGQNVTLSCEQNLNHDAMYWYRQDPGQGLRLIYYSQIVNDFQKGDIAEGYSVSREKKESFPLTVTSAQKNPTAFYLCASSIMVGEQFFGPGTRLTVL.

This chain links TRBV27 with TRBJ2-7; D remains unclear. Looked up from germline, CDR1 is MNHEY and CDR2 is SMNVEV (reference sequence). The CDR3 length is 15 residues. V lost 5 bases, J lost 2 bases, and 16 bases lay in between. CDR3 amino acids: CASSPRIYDPYEQYF. The CDR3 bases are TGTGCCAGCAGTCCCCGGATCTATGATCCCTACGAGCAGTACTTC.

This chain connects TRBV28 to TRBJ2-1; tentative D call: TRBD1 (6 bases). The CDR3 length is 14 residues. Germline values: CDR1 MDHEN, CDR2 SYDVKM. Trimming cost V 5 bases and J 4 bases, with 12 bases left between them. This CDR3 reads CASSPEQGYNEQFF. The CDR3 nucleotides read TGTGCCAGCAGTCCCGAACAGGGTTACAATGAGCAGTTCTTC. Looking up the rest from reference TRBV28 and TRBJ2-1 gives the full variable domain: DVKVTQSSRYLVKRTGEKVFLECVQDMDHENMFWYRQDPGLGLRLIYFSYDVKMKEKGDIPEGYSVSREKKERFSLILESASTNQTSMYLCASSPEQGYNEQFFGPGTRLTVL.

The chain links TRBV2 to TRBJ2-3; 11 bases agree with TRBD1. The germline gives CDR1 SNHLY, CDR2 FYNNEI. The CDR3 is 14 residues long. The trim removed 9 bases at V and 5 bases at J, leaving 7 bases unmatched. CDR3 residues: CARTDRGRVDTQYF. CDR3 bases: TGTGCCAGGACGGACAGGGGGCGAGTAGATACGCAGTATTTT.

The genes are TRBV11-2 and TRBJ2-7; 9 nucleotides match TRBD1. This CDR3 is 13 amino acids long. V lost 5 bases and J lost 6; bases outside the gene matches: 5. Germline CDR1 and CDR2: SGHAT and FQNNGV. Here the CDR3 DNA reads TGTGCCAGCAGCCCCCTGACAGGGGGCGAGCAGTACTTC. Its translation is CASSPLTGGEQYF.

The V call is TRBV4-2, the J call TRBJ2-2; 7 bases map to TRBD2. The CDR3 spans 16 residues. With V trimmed by 0 bases and J by 7 bases, 8 bases remained unmatched. The germline V gene encodes CDR1 LGHNA and CDR2 YNFKEQ. The CDR3, as DNA: TGTGCCAGCAGCCAAGACGTCCCGGGGGGTGGCGGGGAGCTGTTTTTT. It translates to CASSQDVPGGGGELFF.

This rearrangement joins TRBV9 to TRBJ1-2; TRBD1 agrees at 9 bases. V trimming: 4 bases; J trimming: 5 bases; junction bases outside the gene matches: 9. CDR1 and CDR2 from the germline V gene are SGDLS and YYNGEE. The CDR3 covers 15 residues. CDR3 in amino acids: CASSSRDRELYGYTF. The CDR3 nucleotides are TGTGCCAGCAGCTCCCGGGACAGGGAGCTATATGGCTACACCTTC. The variable domain in full, with the rest retrieved from reference TRBV9 and TRBJ1-2, is DSGVTQTPKHLITATGQRVTLRCSPRSGDLSVYWYQQSLDQGLQFLIQYYNGEERAKGNILERFSAQQFPDLHSELNLSSLELGDSALYFCASSSRDRELYGYTFGSGTRLTVV.

This sequence joins TRBV4-3 and TRBJ2-1, with TRBD2 identical over 10 bases. The CDR3 is 17 amino acids. Trimming cost V 0 bases and J 2 bases; bases outside gene matches: 4. Germline values: CDR1 LGHNA, CDR2 YSLEER. CDR3 coding DNA: TGCGCCAGCAGCCAAGAAGAGCGGGAGGGGGCCTACAATGAGCAGTTCTTC. Its protein product is CASSQEEREGAYNEQFF.

With regard to this clone: The same CDR3 can be traced to other DNA sequences in this sample. Here the CDR3 reads CASGNTGELFF. The DNA of the CDR3 is TGTGCTAGTGGTAACACCGGGGAGCTGTTTTTT. The chain joins TRBV12-5 to TRBJ2-2; no definite D call. The CDR3 is 11 amino acids. V was pared by 5 bases and J by 2 bases, with 0 bases between. Looked up from germline, CDR1 is LGHNT and CDR2 is FRNRAP.

J is TRBJ2-5 and V is TRBV11-2; 9 bases match TRBD2. V shed 4 bases and J 4 bases; nucleotides not matched to a gene: 13. CDR3 length equals 17 residues. Per germline, CDR1 SGHAT and CDR2 FQNNGV. This chain's CDR3 is CASSSGGWTSDPETQYF. CDR3 bases: TGTGCCAGCAGCTCGGGGGGTTGGACTAGCGACCCAGAGACCCAGTACTTC.

This chain joins TRBV5-8 and TRBJ2-1; 8 positions agree with TRBD2. The CDR3 spans 15 residues. The germline CDR1 and CDR2 sequences are SGHTS and YDEGEE. V gave up 3 bases and J gave up 9 bases; unmatched junction bases: 11. The CDR3 coding sequence is TGTGCCAGCAGCTGGGGGCAGGGAGCGGGAGCTGAGCAGTTCTTC. Translating gives CASSWGQGAGAEQFF.

The chain carries TRBV29-1 and TRBJ2-7; either TRBD1 or TRBD2 may fit D (6 bases each). CDR3 length equals 13 residues. Looked up from germline, CDR1 is SQVTM and CDR2 is ANQGSEA. V lost 7 bases to trimming and J lost 3 bases, with 16 bases between them. The CDR3 loop is CSAGASANYEQYF. The CDR3 coding sequence is TGCAGCGCGGGGGCTAGCGCTAACTACGAGCAGTACTTC.

The CDR3 is CASSLDNLQGDDYGYTF. CDR3 nucleotide sequence: TGTGCCAGCAGCTTAGATAACCTACAGGGGGATGACTATGGCTACACCTTC. The chain is built from TRBV13 and TRBJ1-2; 8 nucleotides line up with TRBD1. V was clipped by 1 base and J by 3 bases; unmatched bases: 10. The germline gives CDR1 PRHDT, CDR2 FYEKMQ (reference sequence). The CDR3 is 17 amino acids.

V and J are TRBV7-9 and TRBJ1-2, with D possibly matching TRBD1 (5 bases). Germline V gene lookup returns CDR1 SEHNR and CDR2 FQNEAQ (reference sequence). The CDR3 has 17 amino acids. The V gene lost 2 bases and the J gene lost 6 bases, with 22 bases spanning the gap. DNA of the CDR3: TGTGCCAGCAGCTTACCAATCGCCCCGCCGGGGGTTCATGGCTACACCTTC. Protein product: CASSLPIAPPGVHGYTF. The whole variable domain, filled in from reference TRBV7-9 and TRBJ1-2, reads DTGVSQNPRHKITKRGQNVTFRCDPISEHNRLYWYRQTLGQGPEFLTYFQNEAQLEKSRLLSDRFSAERPKGSFSTLEIQRTEQGDSAMYLCASSLPIAPPGVHGYTFGSGTRLTVV.

The chain is built from TRBV4-2 and TRBJ2-7; D remains unclear. The CDR3 contains 16 residues. In germline, CDR1 is LGHNA, CDR2 YNFKEQ. The V and J ends lost 0 bases and 7 bases respectively, with 19 bases between them. The DNA of the CDR3 is TGTGCCAGCAGCCAAGATCTTCTCTCCCCAGTGGGGGAGCAGTACTTC. It is translated as CASSQDLLSPVGEQYF.

The rearrangement uses TRBV5-6 and TRBJ2-3; tentative D call: TRBD1 (6 bases). V lost 4 bases, J lost 4 bases, and 13 bases lay in between. This CDR3 has 14 amino acids. Germline assignment: CDR1 SGHDT and CDR2 YYEEEE. The CDR3, as DNA: TGTGCCAGCAGCACCACAGGGTGGGCAGATACGCAGTATTTT. This gives the protein CASSTTGWADTQYF.

The chain recombines TRBV5-1 with TRBJ1-2, with D possibly being TRBD1 (5 bases). The CDR3 length is 17 residues. CDR1 is SGHRS, CDR2 YFSETQ, per germline. Deletions cut 0 bases from V and 11 bases from J, with 26 bases between. The CDR3 spells CASSLAQRGATRTPYTF. The CDR3 DNA sequence: TGCGCCAGCAGCTTGGCCCAGAGGGGCGCGACTAGGACTCCATACACCTTC.

The rearrangement uses TRBV28 and TRBJ1-5; D remains ambiguous. Per the germline V gene, CDR1 is MDHEN and CDR2 is SYDVKM. Trimming left V 2 bases short and J 0 bases short, with 8 bases between. CDR3 length equals 15 residues. CDR3 loop: CASSLHRLSNQPQHF. As DNA, the CDR3 is TGTGCCAGCAGTTTACACAGACTTAGCAATCAGCCCCAGCATTTT.

V usage is TRBV27 and J usage is TRBJ2-1; TRBD2 matches 8 bases. Looked up from germline, CDR1 is MNHEY and CDR2 is SMNVEV (reference sequence). J lost 3 bases, V lost 5 bases, and 9 bases had no gene match. This CDR3 contains 16 residues. For the CDR3, the DNA is TGTGCCAGCAGTACTAAAGCGGGAGTCGGCTACAATGAGCAGTTCTTC. Translated: CASSTKAGVGYNEQFF.

This chain links TRBV7-6 with TRBJ2-3; D uncertain. Looked up from germline, CDR1 is SGHVS and CDR2 is FNYEAQ. V dropped 5 bases and J dropped 4 bases, with 10 bases sitting between them. The CDR3 contains 13 residues. The CDR3 loop reads CASSPDFPDTQYF. The CDR3 region has the DNA TGTGCCAGCAGCCCCGATTTTCCAGATACGCAGTATTTT. Filled out from reference TRBV7-6 and TRBJ2-3, the complete variable domain reads GAGVSQSPRYKVTKRGQDVALRCDPISGHVSLYWYRQALGQGPEFLTYFNYEAQQDKSGLPNDRFSAERPEGSISTLTIQRTEQRDSAMYRCASSPDFPDTQYFGPGTRLTVL.

This clone is a singleton in its sample. The chain couples TRBV7-8 to TRBJ1-1, with D tentatively TRBD1 (5 bases). The germline V gene encodes CDR1 SGHVS and CDR2 FQNEAQ. Trimming took off 3 bases at V and 0 bases at J, with 17 bases between the two ends. CDR3 length: 17 amino acids. The chain's CDR3 is CASSFNRDLRLNTEAFF. The DNA for the CDR3 is TGTGCCAGCAGCTTTAACCGGGACCTACGTTTGAACACTGAAGCTTTCTTT.

V is TRBV6-1 and J is TRBJ1-5; D call uncertain. Germline-derived CDR1 and CDR2 are MNHNS and SASEGT. The length of the CDR3 is 14 residues. Between the trimmed V and J ends, which lost 6 bases and 0 bases, there was a span of 9 bases. The CDR3 protein is CASRIMGSNQPQHF. The DNA of the CDR3 is TGTGCCAGCAGGATTATGGGTAGCAATCAGCCCCAGCATTTT.

Only one count was recorded for this clone. The chain has TRBV19 and TRBJ1-3; 8 bases align to TRBD1. The CDR3 has 13 residues. Germline CDR1 is LNHDA and CDR2 is SQIVND (reference sequence). The V segment lost 5 bases and the J segment 7 bases; nucleotides outside the gene matches: 4. Here the CDR3 reads CASSGTGRNTIYF. The CDR3 DNA is TGTGCCAGTAGTGGGACAGGAAGGAACACCATATATTTT. Variable domain in full (rest from reference TRBV19 and TRBJ1-3): DGGITQSPKYLFRKEGQNVTLSCEQNLNHDAMYWYRQDPGQGLRLIYYSQIVNDFQKGDIAEGYSVSREKKESFPLTVTSAQKNPTAFYLCASSGTGRNTIYFGEGSWLTVV.

V gene TRBV29-1 combines with J gene TRBJ2-5, with D maybe TRBD1 (5 bases). Germline CDR1 reads SQVTM; CDR2 reads ANQGSEA. V gave up 7 bases and J gave up 6 bases, with 18 bases separating them. The CDR3 has 13 residues. CDR3 sequence: CSAQLSSGKTQYF. The CDR3 DNA reads TGCAGCGCGCAACTCTCTTCAGGGAAGACCCAGTACTTC.

Regarding this clone: Additional DNA sequences in this sample encode the identical CDR3. The chain recombines TRBV30 with TRBJ2-3; TRBD2 matches 7 bases. This CDR3 spans 15 amino acids. Germline assignment: CDR1 GTSNPN and CDR2 SVGIG (reference sequence). The trim removed 0 bases at V and 1 base at J, leaving 4 bases unmatched. The CDR3 loop reads CAWSVGTSGTDTQYF. CDR3 nucleotides: TGTGCCTGGAGTGTTGGTACTAGCGGCACAGATACGCAGTATTTT.

As regards this clone: This sample also contains other DNA sequences that code for the same CDR3. The rearrangement links TRBV6-5 to TRBJ2-7, with D possibly matching TRBD2 (5 bases). V lost 8 bases and J lost 3, with 11 bases in between. CDR3 length equals 12 residues. The V gene's germline CDR1 is MNHEY and CDR2 SVGAGI. This chain's CDR3 is CASGGSNYEQYF. The CDR3 DNA follows: TGTGCCAGCGGAGGCAGCAACTACGAGCAGTACTTC.

The V call is TRBV9, the J call TRBJ2-7; D is undetermined. V lost 2 bases and J lost 6, with 12 bases in between. The germline V gene encodes CDR1 SGDLS and CDR2 YYNGEE. The CDR3 is 13 amino acids. The CDR3 DNA reads TGTGCCAGCAGCGTGGCAGGAATCTCCGAGCAGTACTTC. Encoded protein: CASSVAGISEQYF. The entire variable domain, with the rest obtained from reference TRBV9 and TRBJ2-7, is as follows: DSGVTQTPKHLITATGQRVTLRCSPRSGDLSVYWYQQSLDQGLQFLIQYYNGEERAKGNILERFSAQQFPDLHSELNLSSLELGDSALYFCASSVAGISEQYFGPGTRLTVT.